These 29 T cell receptor beta chains originate from one sample sequenced in a study of blood T cells in healthy people across ages. Combining a sample-barcoded 5' primer with a J-beta primer mix, a second PCR ran for about 7 to 11 cycles. One entry per CDR3 protein, called by TCRdb with MiXCR from the 5' RACE reads. The data show roughly 700,000 distinct CDR3 sequences, 20% to 25% seen once. Another study also made use of these data, one on T cells of mothers and their children.

Material for sequencing was blood. These receptors were obtained from a boy younger than 18 in good health.

The V and J genes are TRBV29-1 and TRBJ1-2; D is unresolved. The ends were cut back, 4 bases at V and 0 bases at J, with 9 bases in the middle. The CDR3 extends over 13 amino acids. The V gene's germline CDR1 is SQVTM and CDR2 ANQGSEA. This chain's CDR3 is CSVVSVTNYGYTF. As DNA, the CDR3 is TGCAGCGTTGTCTCGGTAACTAACTATGGCTACACCTTC.

The J gene is TRBJ2-1, the V gene TRBV20-1, with TRBD2 identical over 11 bases. Germline trimming cut 0 bases from V and 6 bases from J; bases unmatched to any gene: 7. There are 16 residues in the CDR3. CDR1 and CDR2 (germline): DFQATT, SNEGSKA (reference sequence). CDR3 nucleotides: TGCAGTGCTAGAGAGCTGACTAGCGGGATTTTCAATGAGCAGTTCTTC. Translating it yields CSARELTSGIFNEQFF.

The chain joins TRBV20-1 to TRBJ2-5; 11 nucleotides match TRBD2. The J call could be wrong; TRBJ2-1 is a better fit for the DNA end. Germline-derived CDR1 and CDR2 are DFQATT and SNEGSKA (reference sequence). The CDR3 sequence is 16 residues long. The CDR3 coding sequence is TGCAGTGCTAGAGGGCGGTGGACTAGCGGGCTGCGGGAGCAGTTCTTC. It translates to CSARGRWTSGLREQFF.

This clonotype has a count of ten or more. V gene TRBV29-1 combines with J gene TRBJ2-5, with D perhaps matching TRBD1 (6 bases). V was cut by 2 bases and J by 3 bases, with 10 bases left in between. This CDR3 has 13 amino acids. Germline-derived CDR1 and CDR2 are SQVTM and ANQGSEA. The CDR3 bases are TGCAGCGTTGAAAGGGACACCGAAGAGACCCAGTACTTC. Amino acids: CSVERDTEETQYF.

This clonotype has just a few counts. This rearrangement joins TRBV4-1 to TRBJ2-1, with 9 positions matching TRBD2. CDR3 length: 16 residues. V dropped 0 bases and J dropped 8; count of bases not matched to a gene: 8. Germline CDR1 and CDR2: MGHRA and YSYEKL. The CDR3 DNA follows: TGCGCCAGCAGCCAAGATCATAGCGGGAGTTTTGATGAGCAGTTCTTC. This gives the protein CASSQDHSGSFDEQFF.

J is TRBJ2-3 and V is TRBV28, with a weak D call TRBD2 (5 bases). The V gene's germline CDR1 is MDHEN and CDR2 SYDVKM. This CDR3 has 13 amino acids. Between the trimmed V and J ends, which lost 3 bases and 3 bases, there was a span of 7 bases. CDR3 residues: CASSFTRTDTQYF. CDR3 coding DNA: TGTGCCAGCAGTTTCACTAGAACAGATACGCAGTATTTT.

V usage is TRBV4-1 and J usage is TRBJ1-4; a possible D gene is TRBD1 (5 bases). The germline V gene encodes CDR1 MGHRA and CDR2 YSYEKL. V was pared by 4 bases and J by 5 bases, with 11 bases between. This CDR3 has 14 amino acids. CDR3 in amino acids: CASSPRDSNEKLFF. In nucleotides, the CDR3 is TGCGCCAGCAGCCCTCGAGACAGCAATGAAAAACTGTTTTTT.

This clonotype was observed a handful of times. This chain links TRBV18 with TRBJ2-6; D gene ambiguous. The CDR3 totals 15 residues. CDR1 is KGHSH and CDR2 is LQKENI in the germline V gene. V shed 8 bases and J shed 0 bases, with 11 bases lying between them. The CDR3 region is CASQTVNSGANVLTF. DNA of the CDR3: TGTGCCAGCCAAACAGTCAACTCTGGGGCCAACGTCCTGACTTTC.

The V and J genes are TRBV3-1 and TRBJ2-5; D not resolved. V lost 7 bases and J lost 3, with 9 bases in between. CDR1 LGHDT and CDR2 YNNKEL come from the germline V gene (reference sequence). This CDR3 has 12 residues. The DNA of the CDR3 is TGTGCCAGCACCTATGGGGAAGAGACCCAGTACTTC. The encoded protein is CASTYGEETQYF.

V is TRBV28 and J is TRBJ2-1; D perhaps matches TRBD2 (5 bases). The germline V gene encodes CDR1 MDHEN and CDR2 SYDVKM. This CDR3 spans 18 amino acids. V lost 5 bases to trimming and J lost 5 bases, with 25 bases between them. The CDR3 DNA sequence: TGTGCCAGCAGTCCGCGACCATACACTAGTTCCCCAAACAATGAGCAGTTCTTC. Amino acid sequence: CASSPRPYTSSPNNEQFF. Looking up the rest from reference TRBV28 and TRBJ2-1 gives the full variable domain: DVKVTQSSRYLVKRTGEKVFLECVQDMDHENMFWYRQDPGLGLRLIYFSYDVKMKEKGDIPEGYSVSREKKERFSLILESASTNQTSMYLCASSPRPYTSSPNNEQFFGPGTRLTVL.

V and J are TRBV20-1 and TRBJ2-4; 7 bases match TRBD1. Trimming at V came to 7 bases and at J to 1 base, leaving 13 bases not matched to a gene. The germline V gene has CDR1 DFQATT and CDR2 SNEGSKA (reference sequence). This CDR3 spans 16 amino acids. CDR3 nucleotides: TGCAGTGTCCCGGGACAGCTCGGTCGGGCCAAAAACATTCAGTACTTC. Protein product: CSVPGQLGRAKNIQYF.

This chain joins TRBV29-1 and TRBJ2-5, with D hard to call. The closer fit of TRBJ2-7 to the DNA end suggests the J call may be wrong. CDR1 and CDR2 (germline): SQVTM, ANQGSEA. The CDR3 runs 12 residues. CDR3 region: CSVGITAYEQYF. CDR3 DNA sequence: TGCAGCGTTGGAATCACAGCCTACGAGCAGTACTTC.

V and J are TRBV18 and TRBJ2-5; 7 bases are shared with TRBD1. The V segment lost 4 bases and the J segment 2 bases; nucleotides outside the gene matches: 1. The CDR3 has 13 residues. Germline V gene data show CDR1 as KGHSH and CDR2 as LQKENI. The CDR3 sequence is CASSQQGQETQYF. DNA of the CDR3: TGTGCCAGCTCACAACAGGGGCAAGAGACCCAGTACTTC.

This clonotype showed up many times. The V and J genes are TRBV6-2 or TRBV6-3 and TRBJ2-7; D is unclear. The CDR3 spans 10 residues. Germline V lookup: CDR1 MNHEY, CDR2 SVGEGT. The germline V and J ends were trimmed by 6 bases and 3 bases, with 3 bases remaining between them. DNA for the CDR3: TGTGCCAGCAGCCGCTACGAGCAGTACTTC. Translating it yields CASSRYEQYF.

The CDR3 coding sequence is TGTGCCAGCAGTGAAGTTCTACAGGGGGCAGGGGCCTTCTTT. Amino acid sequence: CASSEVLQGAGAFF. The chain carries TRBV6-1 and TRBJ1-1; TRBD1 aligns across 9 bases. Trimming removed 1 base from V and 14 bases from J; junction bases left unmatched: 11. Germline CDR1 is MNHNS and CDR2 is SASEGT. The CDR3 is made up of 14 amino acids.

This clonotype was counted between two and nine times. Here the CDR3 reads CASSLGSGTGEKLFF. CDR3 in DNA: TGTGCCAGCAGCTTAGGCTCCGGGACAGGAGAAAAACTGTTTTTT. The genes are TRBV7-2 and TRBJ1-4; 8 bases map to TRBD1. The CDR3 runs 15 residues. CDR1 and CDR2 (germline): SGHTA, FQGNSA. V dropped 1 base and J dropped 8; count of bases not matched to a gene: 6.

The chain joins TRBV6-1 to TRBJ2-7; D might be TRBD1 (6 bases). Trimming took off 4 bases at V and 0 bases at J, with 10 bases between the two ends. Germline CDR1 and CDR2: MNHNS and SASEGT. CDR3 length: 14 residues. The CDR3 nucleotides are TGTGCCAGCAGTGCAGGGGAGAGCTCCTACGAGCAGTACTTC. Its translation: CASSAGESSYEQYF.

A remark on this clonotype: The conserved phenylalanine or tryptophan is not found at the CDR3 terminus, so this likely reflects a read error. J is TRBJ2-5 and V is TRBV3-1; 14 bases agree with TRBD2. Germline values: CDR1 LGHDT, CDR2 YNNKEL (reference sequence). The CDR3 has 18 residues. CDR3: CASSQDPGLAGVRETQYL. CDR3 coding DNA: TGTGCCAGCAGCCAAGATCCGGGACTAGCGGGAGTACGGGAGACTCAGTACCTC.

The CDR3 region has the DNA TGTGCCAGTAGTATAGGGCCGGGGTCCGAGCAGTACTTC. It yields the protein CASSIGPGSEQYF. The chain links TRBV19 to TRBJ2-7, with D tentatively TRBD2 (5 bases). V shed 1 base and J shed 6 bases, with 10 bases lying between them. CDR3 size: 13 residues. CDR1 and CDR2 (germline): LNHDA, SQIVND (reference sequence).

This clonotype came up a few times. V usage is TRBV12-3 or TRBV12-4 and J usage is TRBJ2-7; 7 bases are a match to TRBD2. This CDR3 has 14 residues. The V gene end was trimmed by 7 bases and the J gene end by 3 bases; junction bases not matched to a gene: 9. CDR3 protein: CASTSTREIYEQYF. CDR3 bases: TGTGCCAGCACCTCAACGCGGGAGATCTACGAGCAGTACTTC.

This chain links TRBV7-6 with TRBJ2-7, with no clear D. Germline assignment: CDR1 SGHVS and CDR2 FNYEAQ. With 1 base removed from V and 1 base from J, the gap between germline ends came to 8 bases. The length of the CDR3 is 14 residues. The CDR3 loop is CASSLGEWSYEQYF. Written as DNA, the CDR3 is TGTGCCAGCAGCTTAGGGGAATGGTCCTACGAGCAGTACTTC.

This clonotype was observed a handful of times. V gene TRBV7-2 combines with J gene TRBJ2-3; D remains ambiguous. From germline, CDR1 is SGHTA and CDR2 FQGNSA. V was clipped by 5 bases and J by 5 bases, with 17 bases between them. The CDR3 extends over 15 amino acids. The CDR3 reads CASSPFPGGQDTQYF. For the CDR3, the DNA is TGTGCCAGCAGCCCCTTCCCCGGCGGCCAAGATACGCAGTATTTT.

This clonotype was observed a few times. The rearrangement links TRBV5-1 to TRBJ1-2, with 7 positions matching TRBD1. Losses at the gene ends were 3 bases for V and 4 bases for J; bases not matched to a gene: 9. Germline lookup yields CDR1 SGHRS and CDR2 YFSETQ. This CDR3 comprises 15 residues. The CDR3 here is CASSWAQGPAYGYTF. Here the CDR3 DNA reads TGCGCCAGCAGCTGGGCACAGGGGCCCGCCTATGGCTACACCTTC.

The chain has TRBV12-3 or TRBV12-4 and TRBJ1-2; the match to TRBD1 covers 8 bases. With V trimmed by 3 bases and J by 3 bases, 18 bases remained unmatched. CDR3 length equals 19 residues. CDR3: CASSLRAGGQVRPHYGYTF. The CDR3 DNA follows: TGTGCCAGCAGTTTGAGGGCTGGGGGACAGGTCCGGCCGCACTATGGCTACACCTTC.

Only a few counts were recorded for this clonotype. V and J are TRBV20-1 and TRBJ2-3, with D perhaps matching TRBD2 (5 bases). Germline CDR1 and CDR2: DFQATT and SNEGSKA (reference sequence). The CDR3 sequence is 14 residues long. V was pared by 6 bases and J by 1 base, with 14 bases between. The DNA of the CDR3 is TGCAGTGCGGCCGCGGAGGTGGGCACAGATACGCAGTATTTT. Protein product: CSAAAEVGTDTQYF.

This chain uses TRBV12-3 or TRBV12-4 with TRBJ1-3, with TRBD1 identical over 9 bases. The CDR3 is 13 amino acids. After removal of 6 bases from V and 5 bases from J, the junction contained 2 bases not matched to a gene. The CDR3 sequence: CASRGTGRNTIYF. CDR3 nucleotides: TGTGCCAGCAGGGGGACAGGGAGAAACACCATATATTTT.

This clonotype has just a few counts. V and J are TRBV15 and TRBJ2-2; no clear D gene. The germline gives CDR1 LNHNV, CDR2 YYDKDF (reference sequence). The ends were cut back, 5 bases at V and 2 bases at J, with 6 bases in the middle. The CDR3 is 13 amino acids. The CDR3 here is CATSRSNTGELFF. As DNA, the CDR3 is TGTGCCACCAGCCGAAGCAACACCGGGGAGCTGTTTTTT.

The chain uses TRBV7-8 and TRBJ1-2; D call uncertain. This CDR3 is 16 amino acids long. Germline CDR1 and CDR2: SGHVS and FQNEAQ. Trimming cost V 2 bases and J 7 bases, with 20 bases left between them. The CDR3 reads CASSLIGDLLGRGYTF. In nucleotides, the CDR3 is TGTGCCAGCAGCTTAATCGGAGACCTCCTCGGTCGTGGCTACACCTTC.

The chain employs TRBV12-3 or TRBV12-4 and TRBJ2-5, with D possibly being TRBD1 (8 bases). Trimming pared 11 bases from V and 7 bases from J, leaving 17 bases between. This CDR3 spans 12 amino acids. The CDR3 DNA reads TGTGCCGTACAACAGGGGGGGGGGACCCAGTACTTC. Its protein is CAVQQGGGTQYF.